This is a list of T cell receptor beta chains from one sample in a study of blood T cell repertoires in COVID-19. TCRdb's copy holds only in-frame clones and misses some; the assay was immunoSEQ multiplex PCR. This table holds around 380,000 clones, around 87% found once. The sample taken for sequencing was PBMCs or T cells enriched from blood (not recorded which). These receptors originate from a man younger than 40 who had recovered from COVID-19. CDR3s leave out the opening cysteine and the closing phenylalanine or tryptophan.

CDR3: ASSYSGLGGSDTQY
V: TRBV6-5
J: TRBJ2-3

CDR3: ASSPTRGVSEQY
V: TRBV2
J: TRBJ2-7

CDR3: ASSPGARTEAF
V: TRBV2
J: TRBJ1-1

CDR3: ASSLRSSQAAF
V: TRBV12-3/TRBV12-4
J: TRBJ1-1

CDR3: ASGPRFPRRGSTYEQY
V: TRBV12-5
J: TRBJ2-7

CDR3: ASSLAGASGGRQF
V: TRBV5-5
J: TRBJ2-1

CDR3: ASSPDSIYGYT
V: TRBV18
J: TRBJ1-2

CDR3: ASSFSDRAISPLH
V: TRBV28
J: TRBJ1-6

CDR3: ASHTGRVNTEAF
V: TRBV19
J: TRBJ1-1

CDR3: AISERPTSGNTDTQY
V: TRBV10-3
J: TRBJ2-3

CDR3: ASSSDRDEHGYT
V: TRBV9
J: TRBJ1-2

CDR3: ASSGGQQGNTIY
V: TRBV5-1
J: TRBJ1-3

CDR3: ASSPDRGAF
V: TRBV7-9
J: TRBJ1-1

CDR3: ASSGGQTSTDTQY
V: TRBV10-1
J: TRBJ2-3

CDR3: ASSLADAGVSTDTQY
V: TRBV5-1
J: TRBJ2-3

CDR3: ASSQEGTGPGTTEAF
V: TRBV4-1
J: TRBJ1-1

CDR3: ASSISGQFEAF
V: TRBV19
J: TRBJ1-1

CDR3: AGGSGNIGYT
V: TRBV18
J: TRBJ1-2

CDR3: SASPLGGGTGFYEQY
V: TRBV20-1
J: TRBJ2-7

CDR3: ASSPGGQGQPQH
V: TRBV11-2
J: TRBJ1-5

CDR3: AWSGVYRGEQY
V: TRBV30
J: TRBJ2-7

CDR3: ASSLQDFTEAF
V: TRBV5-1
J: TRBJ1-1

CDR3: SASPGGTNNQPQH
V: TRBV20-1
J: TRBJ1-5

CDR3: ASWDSANYGYT
V: TRBV6-5
J: TRBJ1-2

CDR3: ASSETAGGAF
V: TRBV10-1
J: TRBJ1-1

CDR3: ASSQGRISYEQY
V: TRBV3-1/TRBV3-2
J: TRBJ2-7

CDR3: SVGDSSGNTIY
V: TRBV29-1
J: TRBJ1-3

CDR3: ASSSTSGGETQY
V: TRBV5-4
J: TRBJ2-5

CDR3: ASSTISGGAFNEQF
V: TRBV5-1
J: TRBJ2-1

CDR3: ASSPSGGALLEQF
V: TRBV4-1
J: TRBJ2-1

CDR3: ASSSSPAGELF
V: TRBV11-2
J: TRBJ2-2

CDR3: ASSYANYRDYNQPQH
V: TRBV6-2/TRBV6-3
J: TRBJ1-5

CDR3: ASSPSTGPGDGYT
V: TRBV27
J: TRBJ1-2

CDR3: ASGYRVLGDTQY
V: TRBV12-5
J: TRBJ2-3

CDR3: ASSPGGWDEQY
V: TRBV19
J: TRBJ2-7

CDR3: ATRNHREDGYT
V: TRBV10-3
J: TRBJ1-2

CDR3: ASRTGKKLF
V: TRBV2
J: TRBJ1-4

CDR3: ASSLMTGEGEKLF
V: TRBV5-1
J: TRBJ1-4

CDR3: AWGRDIFTGELF
V: TRBV30
J: TRBJ2-2

CDR3: ASTVIAVTGELF
V: TRBV19
J: TRBJ2-2

CDR3: ASSPQGWYQPQH
V: TRBV3-1/TRBV3-2
J: TRBJ1-5

CDR3: ASSVGGLGSNEQF
V: TRBV9
J: TRBJ2-1